A selection of T cell receptor beta chains follows, all from one sample in a study of shared clonotypes between healthy human individuals. The data were produced by immunoSEQ multiplex PCR, yet TCRdb's version contains in-frame clones alone and is incomplete. The table lists approximately 110,000 clones, roughly 70% of them singletons. Sample: memory CD8+ T cells sorted from blood. The source is a woman in her twenties or thirties in good health. The CDR3 runs from the conserved cysteine through the conserved F or W. The order of the fields is V gene, CDR3 length, J gene, D gene, clone size, CDR3 DNA, CDR3 protein. The D gene is left open where the match is weak. Only part of the rows carry a size: once, few, many, or a class if the clone is expanded.

>TRBV29-1|15|TRBJ2-1|.|once
TGCAGCGTTGCCCCCCGAGCGGAGCAATACAATGAGCAGTTCTTC
CSVAPRAEQYNEQFF
>TRBV5-1|17|TRBJ2-1|.|few
TGCGCCAGCAGCTTGGCTGCGGCCAGCGGGCACTACAATGAGCAGTTCTTC
CASSLAAASGHYNEQFF
>TRBV7-2|18|TRBJ2-1|.|.
TGTGCCAGCAGCCTACTTTGGAGTCCCACTTTTTCCTACAATGAGCAGTTCTTC
CASSLLWSPTFSYNEQFF
>TRBV28|17|TRBJ2-7|.|.
TGTGCCAGCAGTTTTTCACTCCAGGGGGGGTCTTCCTACGAGCAGTACTTC
CASSFSLQGGSSYEQYF
>TRBV29-1|14|TRBJ2-3|TRBD1|.
TGCAGCGTGTACGGGACAGGGGATAGAGATACGCAGTATTTT
CSVYGTGDRDTQYF
>TRBV28|12|TRBJ2-5|TRBD1|once
TGTGCCAGCAGACCAGGGGGCGAGACCCAGTACTTC
CASRPGGETQYF
>TRBV5-1|17|TRBJ2-7|TRBD1|.
TGCGCCAGCAGCTACCGGGACAGGGAACCCTACTCCTACGAGCAGTACTTC
CASSYRDREPYSYEQYF
>TRBV4-2|16|TRBJ2-1|.|many
TGTGCCAGCAGCCAAGACCCTGGCGGCTCCTACAATGAGCAGTTCTTC
CASSQDPGGSYNEQFF
>TRBV28|16|TRBJ1-1|.|.
TGTGCCAGCAGTTTAAAGCTCATAGCTATGAACACTGAAGCTTTCTTT
CASSLKLIAMNTEAFF
>TRBV27|15|TRBJ2-4|.|.
TGTGCCAGCAGTTTATCGGGGGCTGGCAAAAACATTCAGTACTTC
CASSLSGAGKNIQYF
>TRBV23-1|16|TRBJ1-5|.|.
TGCGCCAGCAGTCAATCGCGCCCAGGGTTGGTTCAGCCCCAGCATTTT
CASSQSRPGLVQPQHF
>TRBV27|13|TRBJ1-1|.|medium-sized
TGTGCCAGCTCCCAGGGGATAAACACTGAAGCTTTCTTT
CASSQGINTEAFF
>TRBV4-2|17|TRBJ1-2|TRBD1|.
TGTGCCAGCAGCCACACAGGGGCCGCGGGAGCTAACTATGGCTACACCTTC
CASSHTGAAGANYGYTF
>TRBV19|15|TRBJ2-7|TRBD2|.
TGTGCCAGTAGTATTAGCGGGTCTATACTCTACGAGCAGTACTTC
CASSISGSILYEQYF
>TRBV2|16|TRBJ2-3|.|.
TGTGCCAGCCCCGGTCTGCGGGAAAAGGGGACAGATACGCAGTATTTT
CASPGLREKGTDTQYF
>TRBV29-1|14|TRBJ2-3|TRBD1|.
TGCAGCGTGGCTCCGGGACAGGGGGCTGATACGCAGTATTTT
CSVAPGQGADTQYF
>TRBV2|14|TRBJ1-2|.|.
TGTGCCAGCAGTGATCGGGGCAGGGCCAATGGCTACACCTTC
CASSDRGRANGYTF
>TRBV10-1|15|TRBJ2-3|.|.
TGCGCCAGCAGCTTCCGGGACGGAGCTGTGGATACGCAGTATTTT
CASSFRDGAVDTQYF
>TRBV7-9|17|TRBJ2-5|TRBD1|.
TGTGCCAGCAGCTCCGACAGGGAGTGGTTTGGAGGAGAGACCCAGTACTTC
CASSSDREWFGGETQYF
>TRBV5-4|13|TRBJ1-1|.|.
TGTGCCAGCAGCGGGGCCGGGTTGACTGAAGCTTTCTTT
CASSGAGLTEAFF
>TRBV7-3|15|TRBJ2-1|TRBD2|.
TGTGCCAGCAGCTTAGAGGCTAGCGGGTACAATGAGCAGTTCTTC
CASSLEASGYNEQFF
>TRBV7-9|18|TRBJ2-1|.|once
TGTGCCAGCAGCTTAGCGGATCCTGGACGGGAGTTAAGGAATGAGCAGTTCTTC
CASSLADPGRELRNEQFF
>TRBV28|14|TRBJ2-1|.|.
TGTGCCAGCAGTTTATCCGCCTGGGAATATGAGCAGTTCTTC
CASSLSAWEYEQFF
>TRBV29-1|13|TRBJ1-1|.|.
TGCAGCGTTGAAGAGGGAGTCAGGACTGAAGCTTTCTTT
CSVEEGVRTEAFF
>TRBV25-1|16|TRBJ2-1|TRBD2|.
TGTGCCAGCAGTTCGGCGGGACTAGCGGGAGGAAATGAGCAGTTCTTC
CASSSAGLAGGNEQFF
>TRBV27|12|TRBJ2-7|.|few
TGTGCCAGCAGTTCGGTCTCGCGAGAGCAGTACTTC
CASSSVSREQYF